Reported below is one TCR beta chain. Its antigen is unknown. There are no base qualities to consult, and no much larger clone falls within one base. In total, 600 or so healthy bone marrow donors made up the cohort. All cohort members were sampled while nominally healthy, although unrecorded immune exposures were likely present. The donor was CMV seronegative and was included in the group of over 300 seronegative cohort members. A peripheral blood sample was collected from each donor, and TCR beta sequencing was performed on peripheral blood mononuclear cells. The Qiagen DNeasy Blood Extraction Kit was used to extract genomic DNA from the blood cell samples. Library generation was performed with the immunoSEQ multiplex PCR assay. For the multiplex PCR, a mixture combining 60 forward primers for TCR Vbeta segments and 13 reverse primers for TCR Jbeta segments was used. A multiplex PCR assay on genomic DNA amplified the CDR3 region of rearranged TCR beta genes. The amplified TCR beta libraries were sequenced on the Illumina HiSeq System as 87-base-pair reads. The authors processed their data as follows. A later analysis counted about 80 million unique TCR beta chains across the 670 or so repertoires, and around 12 million of these chains were shared by at least two donors. A nearest-neighbor algorithm error-corrected the raw reads and collapsed the reads into unique sequences, merging closely related sequences to remove PCR and sequencing errors. V, D and J gene segments were assigned by aligning CDR3 sequences to IMGT reference sequences. For a sequence to be retained, a match of at least six nucleotides to both a V gene segment and a J gene segment was required. A rearrangement counted as productive if the CDR3 had no stop codons and remained in frame with V and J, and every other rearrangement counted as non-productive. Following IMGT convention, CDR3 was defined as the stretch from the second conserved V-encoded cysteine to the conserved J-encoded phenylalanine. The earlier analysis of 500 to 750 of the donors excluded any sequence lacking an unambiguous match to a single V gene segment. In an earlier analysis of a few hundred of the donors, V segments were called functional above 56.7% productive rearrangements and were called segregating when the between-donor standard deviation exceeded 5%. A statistical classification framework was built to diagnose cytomegalovirus status from the catalog of TCR beta chain sequences. A later analysis assigned V and J genes by comparing TCR nucleotide sequences with IMGT/GENE-DB human TR gene sequences. The TCRdist pipeline was used in a later analysis to assign CDR3 sequences and most-parsimonious VDJ recombination scenarios. A later analysis defined each TCR beta chain by its CDR3 amino acid sequence plus V-gene family, and excluded reads lacking a unique V-gene family. A later analysis removed roughly 590 highly shared, low-generation-probability nucleotide sequences to deal with suspected cross-contamination and a sequencing artifact. In a later analysis, a clonal expansion index for each public chain was calculated from normalized within-repertoire ranks of inferred template counts. In a later analysis, generation probabilities were computed with a VDJ recombination model fitted to out-of-frame rearrangements, and the resulting probabilities were checked against IGoR. In a later analysis, hypergeometric tests were used to score TCR-TCR, TCR-HLA and TCR-CMV co-occurrence, with a repertoire-size bias correction applied to TCR pairs. In a later analysis, false discovery rates were estimated by permuting HLA or CMV assignments 20 times. In a later analysis, co-occurring TCRs were grouped using DBSCAN, and TCRdist sequence similarity was added for clustering within HLA-allele-positive subsets. Co-occurrence clustering excluded repertoires with fewer than 30,000 or more than 120,000 public chains, plus five with anomalous nucleotide sharing. What TCRdb holds here is the immuneACCESS table cut down to in-frame rearrangements. Part of the clones is not present; checked against another copy, under half of the missing clones reflect an unresolved V gene, and the others are unexplained. That table supplies the V and J calls and clone size; D and trimming were determined from the DNA. The sample table holds 200,000 or so clones, of which 70% to 90% were seen once. Of the sample, approximately 2.8% falls within the top ten clones.

The data are from a study of cytomegalovirus exposure and HLA in healthy donors (dated by TCRdb to the late 2010s). As for the study more broadly: An earlier analysis of 550 to 700 of the donors reported 250 to 350 Gb of sequence data and around 110 million unique TCR beta sequences from 150 million to 200 million T cells. Roughly 300 gigabases of sequencing data and 75 million to 85 million unique TCR sequences made up an early release that covered about 640 HLA-typed donors. The genetic ancestry cluster associated with self-reported Caucasian donors included around 76% of the roughly 380 genotyped donors. The study was designed to test whether signatures of past pathogen exposure could be identified by cataloging public T cell receptors. The T cell repertoires of under 700 subjects were profiled by immunosequencing and related to cytomegalovirus serostatus. Besides the first cohort of around 700 subjects, a separate validation cohort made up of 120 or so different subjects was used. The study combined high-throughput TCR immunosequencing, statistical association of individual TCRs with disease status, and machine learning to predict cytomegalovirus infection status. To study patterns of TCR occurrence, a later analysis re-analyzed previously published TCR beta repertoires from more than 550 donors and added high-resolution HLA genotyping. Rather than drawing on any new phenotypic data, the later analysis identified candidate immune exposures from TCR beta sequences and the way those sequences occurred across donors. To decide whether each TCR beta V gene segment behaved as functional or pseudogenic, an earlier analysis of several hundred of the donors relied on high-throughput TCR beta sequencing. Donor age, sex, ethnicity and CMV serostatus were collected together with the repertoire data. In a later genetic analysis, genome-wide SNP genotypes for about 60% of the 666 donors were used, and that subset was treated as a discovery cohort. Every repertoire in the discovery cohort had been generated on one and the same sequencing platform. HLA typing covered class I and class II loci at four-digit resolution. Typing coverage differed by locus: A, B, C, DRB1 and DQB1 were typed in about 629-640 donors, DQA1 in approximately 520, DPA1 in nearly 610, and DPB1 in approximately 450. About 5 DR-DQ haplotypes were handled as single units for association and clustering, since linkage in the cohort was strong. On average, about 240,000 unique TCR beta nucleotide sequences were sequenced per donor among about 400 genotyped donors of the cohort, with about 17% of those sequences being non-productive.

Findings and caveats that apply to the study as a whole: A later analysis found that most CMV-associated TCR beta chains appeared HLA-restricted, with HLA associations seemingly driven largely by CMV exposure. Assigning TCR associations to individual alleles was difficult when HLA alleles, especially DR and DQ, strongly co-occurred. Because some donors lacked HLA typing at each locus, the association tests relied only on the typed subset. Immune exposure information for the cohort was limited to CMV serostatus. In vitro tests confirmed that three of the cytomegalovirus-associated TCR beta chains recognize cytomegalovirus antigens. The earlier analysis of some 540 of the donors excluded 15 to 20 rarely observed V segments, including chromosome 9 orphons, because counts were too low. Presence/absence analyses assumed roughly uniform sequencing depth across donors, an assumption that may not hold. According to the authors, the approach could potentially be generalized to other disease states and immunological phenotypes. In a later analysis, TCR association rates were found to vary across HLA loci, with the most associated TCRs seen for DRB1 alleles and the fewest for HLA-C alleles. Several of the top co-occurrence clusters appeared to be linked to parvovirus B19, influenza, CMV and Epstein-Barr virus, according to a later analysis. In an earlier analysis of fewer than 750 of the donors, most TCR beta V segments were observed in productive rearrangements about 87% or about 30% of the time, broadly matching IMGT annotations. A further reported finding was that TCR beta sequences accurately predicted the HLA-A and HLA-B alleles for most subjects in the first cohort. Most TCR sequences were observed very rarely across donors, whereas some public TCRs were present in many individuals. A later genetic analysis associated a missense DCLRE1C variant with V-gene and J-gene trimming of TCR beta chains, and an independent cohort replicated the association. Compared with equally common non-associated chains, HLA-associated TCR beta chains in a later analysis were more clonally expanded and had lower generation probabilities. The sequencing pipeline was judged likely to have produced a cluster of highly shared sequence variants as a technical artifact. A later analysis associated 15,000 or so TCR beta sequences with specific HLA alleles at a false discovery rate of 0.05. This cohort had only TCR beta chains sequenced, and the lack of alpha or paired-chain data limited which features could be detected. The classifier was reported to diagnose cytomegalovirus status with high specificity and sensitivity in both the original and validation cohorts. A later genetic analysis reported fewer N-insertions in productive TCRs among donors in an Asian-associated ancestry cluster than the roughly 700-donor mean. Linkage disequilibrium might explain the correlated functional status among segregating V segments, but an unknown experimental factor could not be excluded. The study listed approximately 150 TCR beta chains as associated with cytomegalovirus.

The sequenced material came from PBMCs. The sequence was obtained from a young man in good health and CMV-seronegative.

The bases read TGTGCCAGCAGTTCCACAGAGCTTAGCTCCTACGAGCAGTACTTC. This yields the protein CASSSTELSSYEQYF. The rearrangement combines TRBV6-5 with TRBJ2-7; the D gene remains uncertain. The CDR3 numbers 15 residues from cysteine through phenylalanine. The retained sequence is limited to the CDR3, 45 bases, with the frame set at the first base. From a lookup of the germline V gene, CDR1 and CDR2 are MNHEY and SVGAGI. Relative to germline, V is 4 bases shorter and J is 0 bases shorter, with 13 bases between their ends.